This entry is about one T cell receptor (beta chain). Which antigen it targets is not known. Per-base quality was not reported, and no clone a single base away is much larger than it. The junction shows trimming of 6 bases on V and 7 bases on J, plus 13 bases between the germline ends. The germline V gene specifies SGDLS as CDR1 and YYNGEE as CDR2. Measured from the cysteine to the phenylalanine, the CDR3 is 12 residues long. The CDR3 DNA has 36 bases and is translated from base 1. This specimen's time point label, per the study, means: baseline before first vaccination. Samples from vaccinated people were obtained from the UK trials COV001 and COV002, which included a single-blind randomized controlled phase 2/3 trial of AZD1222 (ChAdOx1 nCoV-19) in healthy adults. For TCRbeta chain sequencing, PBMC samples were collected from trial participants at day 0 and at day 28 after the second dose. The CDR3 regions of human TCRbeta chains were analyzed by immunosequencing. The authors' pipeline ran thus. TCRs in the repertoires were compared against a reference library of SARS-CoV-2-specific TCRs that had been generated with the MIRA antigen-specificity platform. Breadth meant the fraction of unique TCRs that were SARS-CoV-2-associated, whereas depth meant the fraction of total T cells that were SARS-CoV-2-associated. Using the MIRA data, each spike-specific TCR was assigned both to the spike region to which the TCR was reactive and to a CD4 or CD8 class. Log10-transformed breadth and depth values were compared by one-way ANOVA with Sidak's multiple comparisons tests. Entries here come from immuneACCESS through TCRdb and include only in-frame sequences with V and J called. Some clones fail to appear in such tables; in the studies checked, an unresolved V gene covers under half of the shortfall, and the cause of the remainder is unknown. The D gene and trimming were derived from the DNA, and the V and J assignments and clone size from that table. This sample lists some 110,000 clones; about 89% were detected once. The top ten constitute approximately 18% of the sample.

This sample stems from a study of T cell responses to AZD1222 COVID-19 vaccine (dated by TCRdb to the early 2020s). As for the study more broadly: Because spike-specific TCR depth and breadth did not differ between the two schedules, AZD1222 recipients who got a second dose at roughly 4 weeks were pooled with those who got a second dose at roughly 12 weeks. TCR sequencing covered 233 trial participants: nearly 210 given two doses of AZD1222 and approximately 25 given two doses of MenACWY control vaccine. Trial participants were enrolled into age subgroups of 18-55, 56-69 and 70-plus years, which contained 148, 28 and 57 TCR-sequenced participants, respectively. Study-wide conclusions, independent of this receptor: Most participants were white British and females outnumbered males, and the authors suggested that clonal diversity may have been underestimated. In the small 56-69-year group, the increase in depth fell short of significance, most likely because of low power. Because no day 14 peak-response samples were available, repertoires were characterized only after the peak T cell response. Only a handful of AZD1222 recipients were SARS-CoV-2 seropositive at baseline, limiting conclusions about previously exposed vaccinees. The vaccine-associated CD4 TCRs covered the entire spike protein, and the dominant responses fell in regions 160-218 and 743-854. Nearly half of unique spike-specific TCRs reportedly recognized epitopes outside regions mutated in the B.1.351 and B.1.1.7 variants. A significant rise in spike-specific TCR breadth and depth was observed after two AZD1222 doses relative to day 0 and relative to MenACWY recipients.

The receptor's source is an adult in good health. Sequenced here: peripheral blood, sampled on day 0 of AZD1222 vaccination. The V and J genes are TRBV9 and TRBJ1-2; the D gene identity is not certain. The CDR3 amino acid sequence is: CASNRPFIGYTF. The DNA sequence follows: TGTGCCAGCAACAGACCCTTTATTGGCTACACCTTC.